The rows below give T cell receptor beta chains drawn from one sample of a study of neurological immune-mediated disorders. TCRdb recomputed calls from the 5' RACE reads with MiXCR, one row per CDR3 protein. The data contain roughly 53,000 distinct CDR3 sequences, 7% to 9% of them singletons. The sample taken for sequencing was PBMCs. The receptors shown here come from a middle-aged woman in good health. The CDR3 runs from the conserved cysteine through the conserved F or W. The D gene is left open where the match is weak. Only part of the rows carry a size: once, few, many, or a class if the clone is expanded.

clone_size j_call v_call d_call cdr3_aa cdr3_nt
many TRBJ2-1 TRBV15 NA CATSEGREQFF TGTGCCACCAGCGAGGGACGGGAGCAGTTCTTC
few TRBJ2-2 TRBV6-6 TRBD1 CASSYRGGNTGELFF TGTGCCAGCAGCTACAGGGGTGGGAACACCGGGGAGCTGTTTTTT
many TRBJ2-2 TRBV9 TRBD1 CASSVRTGVKTGELFF TGTGCCAGCAGCGTACGGACAGGGGTGAAGACCGGGGAGCTGTTTTTT
NA TRBJ2-1 TRBV5-1 NA CASSLRGRGNEQFF TGCGCCAGCAGCTTAAGAGGGCGGGGCAATGAGCAGTTCTTC
many TRBJ2-1 TRBV24-1 NA CATSGAGVSYNEQFF TGTGCCACCTCGGGGGCAGGTGTTTCCTACAATGAGCAGTTCTTC
many TRBJ2-2 TRBV4-1 NA CASSPWGEDTGELFF TGCGCCAGCAGCCCGTGGGGGGAGGACACCGGGGAGCTGTTTTTT
many TRBJ1-1 TRBV4-2 NA CASSQDKSRMNTEAFF TGTGCCAGCAGCCAAGATAAGTCTAGAATGAACACTGAAGCTTTCTTT
NA TRBJ2-6 TRBV18 NA CASSPPHIGANVLTF TGTGCCAGCTCACCTCCTCACATTGGGGCCAACGTCCTGACTTTC
many TRBJ1-2 TRBV4-2 NA CASSHNLIYTF TGTGCCAGCAGCCATAACCTAATCTACACCTTC
many TRBJ2-7 TRBV7-6 TRBD1 CASSFRPRGQEQYF TGTGCCAGCAGCTTTCGTCCCAGGGGGCAAGAGCAGTACTTC
medium-sized TRBJ1-1 TRBV5-5 NA CASSSQGNTEAFF TGTGCCAGCAGTTCACAGGGGAACACTGAAGCTTTCTTT
many TRBJ2-5 TRBV12-3/TRBV12-4 NA CASSNGGPGETQYF TGTGCCAGCAGCAACGGGGGGCCTGGGGAGACCCAGTACTTC
many TRBJ2-1 TRBV6-2/TRBV6-3 TRBD2 CASSFSSGTSVYNEQFF TGTGCCAGCAGTTTTTCCTCCGGGACTAGCGTATACAATGAGCAGTTCTTC
many TRBJ2-7 TRBV6-5 NA CASRPPGVREQYF TGTGCCAGCAGACCACCGGGGGTCCGCGAGCAGTACTTC
many TRBJ2-7 TRBV6-5 TRBD2 CASSYSGRATHEQYF TGTGCCAGCAGTTACAGCGGGAGGGCCACCCACGAGCAGTACTTC
many TRBJ2-2 TRBV18 TRBD1 CASSSLGTVNTGELFF TGTGCCAGCTCATCTCTGGGGACAGTGAACACCGGGGAGCTGTTTTTT
many TRBJ2-5 TRBV25-1 NA CASSEWGTGAAFLETQYF TGTGCCAGCAGTGAATGGGGAACAGGCGCTGCTTTCCTAGAGACCCAGTACTTC
many TRBJ2-7 TRBV6-6 TRBD1 CASSYAGQGGEQYF TGTGCCAGCAGTTACGCCGGACAGGGCGGCGAGCAGTACTTC
many TRBJ1-1 TRBV5-1 TRBD1 CASSSGQGPPEAFF TGCGCCAGCAGCTCGGGACAGGGGCCTCCTGAAGCTTTCTTT
many TRBJ1-1 TRBV6-2/TRBV6-3 NA CASRYRALNTEAFF TGTGCCAGCAGATACAGGGCTTTGAACACTGAAGCTTTCTTT
many TRBJ2-3 TRBV6-1 NA CASSEPGRTDTQYF TGTGCCAGCAGTGAACCGGGTCGCACAGATACGCAGTATTTT
many TRBJ2-3 TRBV6-5 TRBD1 CASSYTTGPQYF TGTGCCAGCAGTTACACGACAGGGCCGCAGTATTTT
many TRBJ2-3 TRBV5-1 TRBD2 CASSYSGLAYTDTQYF TGCGCCAGCAGCTACTCGGGACTAGCCTACACAGATACGCAGTATTTT
many TRBJ2-1 TRBV7-2 TRBD2 CASSLFLAGDDEQFF TGTGCCAGCAGCTTATTTCTAGCGGGGGACGATGAGCAGTTCTTC
many TRBJ1-1 TRBV10-3 NA CAIRDTQNTEAFF TGTGCCATCCGGGACACCCAAAACACTGAAGCTTTCTTT
many TRBJ2-1 TRBV29-1 TRBD1 CSVEWDSSYNEQFF TGCAGCGTTGAGTGGGACAGCTCCTACAATGAGCAGTTCTTC
few TRBJ2-5 TRBV7-2 NA CASSLGLRASQETQYF TGTGCCAGCAGCTTAGGGCTCAGGGCTAGTCAAGAGACCCAGTACTTC
many TRBJ2-7 TRBV14 TRBD2 CASSQGLPGEGRSYEQYF TGTGCCAGCAGCCAAGGTCTACCGGGGGAGGGACGGTCCTACGAGCAGTACTTC
many TRBJ1-1 TRBV5-1 TRBD1 CASSLGQGTLYTEAFF TGCGCCAGCAGCTTGGGACAGGGTACTTTGTACACTGAAGCTTTCTTT
many TRBJ2-7 TRBV6-2/TRBV6-3 NA CASSSRKSPGTRSYEQYF TGTGCCAGCAGCTCCCGTAAGTCCCCCGGGACTCGCTCCTACGAGCAGTACTTC
many TRBJ1-1 TRBV7-2 NA CASSSLGSGLTEAFF TGTGCCAGCAGCTCCTTAGGGTCAGGGCTTACTGAAGCTTTCTTT
many TRBJ1-5 TRBV5-5 NA CASSIRDTPNQPQHF TGTGCCAGCAGCATTCGGGACACGCCGAATCAGCCCCAGCATTTT
many TRBJ2-6 TRBV10-3 TRBD1 CAISAGDRGSGANVLTF TGTGCCATCAGCGCCGGGGACAGGGGATCTGGGGCCAACGTCCTGACTTTC
many TRBJ1-2 TRBV6-5 NA CASSYSGNYGYTF TGTGCCAGCAGTTACTCAGGCAACTATGGCTACACCTTC
NA TRBJ2-4 TRBV20-1 TRBD1 CSVAQGARDWGNIQYF TGCAGTGTCGCACAGGGGGCGAGAGATTGGGGAAACATTCAGTACTTC
many TRBJ1-2 TRBV12-3/TRBV12-4 NA CASSSQVTGGENGYTF TGTGCCAGCAGTTCCCAAGTCACCGGGGGAGAGAATGGCTACACCTTC
many TRBJ1-2 TRBV7-2 NA CASKGGAENYGYTF TGTGCCAGCAAGGGGGGGGCGGAAAACTATGGCTACACCTTC
many TRBJ1-3 TRBV20-1 TRBD1 CSAPDRGSGNTIYF TGCAGTGCTCCTGACAGGGGCTCTGGAAACACCATATATTTT
many TRBJ2-1 TRBV6-6 NA CASSPSGSTPNEQFF TGTGCCAGCAGTCCGAGCGGGTCCACCCCCAATGAGCAGTTCTTC
many TRBJ2-7 TRBV9 TRBD2 CASSPSGSSYEQYF TGTGCCAGCAGCCCTAGCGGGAGCTCCTACGAGCAGTACTTC
many TRBJ1-1 TRBV27 NA CASSLTGGYEAFF TGTGCCAGCAGTTTAACGGGCGGGTATGAAGCTTTCTTT
many TRBJ2-1 TRBV14 NA CASSLHRGSYNEQFF TGTGCCAGCAGCCTCCACCGGGGCTCCTACAATGAGCAGTTCTTC
NA TRBJ2-3 TRBV5-1 TRBD1 CASSAYRGSGDTQYF TGCGCCAGCAGCGCCTACAGGGGATCGGGAGATACGCAGTATTTT
many TRBJ2-7 TRBV29-1 NA CSVEIPQGWSYEQYF TGCAGCGTTGAAATCCCCCAGGGGTGGTCCTACGAGCAGTACTTC
many TRBJ2-7 TRBV12-3/TRBV12-4 NA CASSLRWASYEQYF TGTGCCAGCAGTTTAAGGTGGGCCTCCTACGAGCAGTACTTC
many TRBJ2-7 TRBV25-1 TRBD1 CASSEPGGLDEQYF TGTGCCAGCAGTGAACCAGGGGGCTTAGACGAGCAGTACTTC
many TRBJ2-2 TRBV4-3 NA CASSQDRWGELFF TGCGCCAGCAGCCAAGACCGGTGGGGGGAGCTGTTTTTT
many TRBJ2-3 TRBV20-1 NA CSGSPIDTQYF TGCAGTGGTTCCCCCATAGATACGCAGTATTTT
many TRBJ2-4 TRBV20-1 NA CSARASGLVGNIQYF TGCAGTGCTAGAGCTTCGGGACTGGTGGGTAACATTCAGTACTTC
many TRBJ1-2 TRBV20-1 NA CSAVGGAGGYTF TGCAGTGCAGTGGGGGGGGCTGGTGGCTACACCTTC
many TRBJ2-4 TRBV12-3/TRBV12-4 TRBD2 CASSPGLAGGPNIQYF TGTGCCAGCAGTCCCGGACTAGCGGGAGGTCCGAACATTCAGTACTTC
many TRBJ1-4 TRBV4-3 NA CASSQVNGAREKLFF TGCGCCAGCAGCCAAGTCAACGGGGCGCGGGAAAAACTGTTTTTT
many TRBJ2-1 TRBV25-1 NA CASSEWGREDNEQFF TGTGCCAGCAGTGAATGGGGGCGGGAAGACAATGAGCAGTTCTTC
many TRBJ2-5 TRBV7-2 TRBD2 CASSLPSGGAGETQYF TGTGCCAGCAGCTTACCTAGCGGGGGGGCGGGTGAGACCCAGTACTTC
many TRBJ2-2 TRBV7-2 NA CASSLVERAGELFF TGTGCCAGCAGCTTAGTGGAACGCGCCGGGGAGCTGTTTTTT
many TRBJ2-2 TRBV4-3 TRBD2 CASSQGAGGSQTGELFF TGCGCCAGCAGCCAAGGGGCCGGCGGGAGTCAAACCGGGGAGCTGTTTTTT
many TRBJ2-2 TRBV20-1 NA CSASDGPGELFF TGCAGTGCTAGTGACGGGCCCGGGGAGCTGTTTTTT
few TRBJ1-4 TRBV20-1 NA CSARRGNEKLFF TGCAGTGCTAGACGGGGTAATGAAAAACTGTTTTTT
many TRBJ2-2 TRBV7-2 NA CASSLKGGPSPGELFF TGTGCCAGCAGCTTAAAGGGCGGGCCATCCCCCGGGGAGCTGTTTTTT
many TRBJ2-3 TRBV18 NA CASSPWTEGTDTQYF TGTGCCAGCTCACCTTGGACAGAAGGCACAGATACGCAGTATTTT